These T cell receptor beta chains were read from a single sample in a study of OX40 agonist ivuxolimab in advanced cancers. Generated by immunoSEQ multiplex PCR, the TCRdb table keeps only in-frame clones and is missing some. The repertoire holds some 59,000 clones, with 70% to 85% as singletons. The material was CD4+ or CD8+ T cells sorted from blood, obtained in a trial of the OX40 agonist ivuxolimab. These receptors originate from an adult with an advanced solid tumor such as melanoma, head and neck, liver or kidney cancer. CDR3s include the opening cysteine and the closing phenylalanine or tryptophan. The D gene is left open where the match is weak. Rows give clone size only sometimes, using once, few, many, or a class for an expanded clone.

TRBJ1-2 | NA | NA | 14 | TRBV25-1 | CASSEFDSAHGYTF | TGTGCCAGCAGTGAATTCGACAGTGCCCATGGCTACACCTTC
TRBJ1-2 | NA | TRBD1 | 14 | TRBV12-5 | CASGQGDRGSGYTF | TGTGCTAGTGGTCAAGGGGACAGGGGGTCCGGCTACACCTTC
TRBJ1-1 | NA | NA | 13 | TRBV18 | CASSLNRNTEAFF | TGTGCCAGCTCACTGAATCGGAACACTGAAGCTTTCTTT
TRBJ1-2 | NA | TRBD1 | 14 | TRBV6-5 | CASSSRTGIYGYTF | TGTGCCAGCAGTTCCCGGACAGGGATCTATGGCTACACCTTC
TRBJ2-7 | NA | TRBD1 | 15 | TRBV5-6 | CASSFRDRGLGEQYF | TGTGCCAGCAGCTTCCGGGACAGGGGATTAGGCGAGCAGTACTTC
TRBJ2-1 | NA | NA | 15 | TRBV5-1 | CASSFEGISYNEQFF | TGCGCCAGCAGCTTTGAGGGGATCTCCTACAATGAGCAGTTCTTC
TRBJ1-1 | NA | TRBD1 | 15 | TRBV18 | CASSPREAGGTEAFF | TGTGCCAGCTCACCACGGGAGGCAGGGGGCACTGAAGCTTTCTTT
TRBJ2-1 | NA | NA | 16 | TRBV9 | CASSVGDSAGYNEQFF | TGTGCCAGCAGCGTAGGCGACTCCGCTGGGTACAATGAGCAGTTCTTC
TRBJ2-7 | NA | NA | 13 | TRBV25-1 | CASTGSSSYEQYF | TGTGCCAGCACGGGGAGTTCCTCCTACGAGCAGTACTTC
TRBJ1-5 | NA | NA | 12 | TRBV5-6 | CASSLTNQPQHF | TGTGCCAGCAGCTTAACTAATCAGCCCCAGCATTTT
TRBJ2-7 | NA | NA | 14 | TRBV6-1 | CASSGWGDGYEQYF | TGTGCCAGCAGTGGGTGGGGGGACGGCTACGAGCAGTACTTC
TRBJ1-2 | NA | TRBD1 | 12 | TRBV6-5 | CASYRTGSGYTF | TGTGCCAGTTACAGGACAGGTAGTGGCTACACCTTC
TRBJ1-1 | NA | TRBD1 | 15 | TRBV7-9 | CASSYPGQGYTEAFF | TGTGCCAGCAGTTACCCGGGACAGGGATATACTGAAGCTTTCTTT
TRBJ2-3 | NA | NA | 12 | TRBV27 | CASSSHTDTQYF | TGTGCCAGCAGTTCGCACACAGATACGCAGTATTTT
TRBJ1-4 | NA | NA | 13 | TRBV7-9 | CASQNPTNEKLFF | TGTGCCAGCCAGAACCCAACTAATGAAAAACTGTTTTTT
TRBJ2-3 | NA | NA | 15 | TRBV5-1 | CASSPGVLSTDTQYF | TGCGCCAGCAGCCCCGGGGTTCTGAGCACAGATACGCAGTATTTT
TRBJ1-4 | NA | NA | 18 | TRBV5-5 | CASLQDGGGPSTNEKLFF | TGTGCCAGCCTACAGGACGGAGGAGGACCTTCAACTAATGAAAAACTGTTTTTT
TRBJ1-3 | NA | NA | 15 | TRBV7-9 | CASSSLGPLRDTIYF | TGTGCCAGCAGCTCCTTAGGTCCTTTACGGGACACCATATATTTT
TRBJ1-5 | NA | NA | 15 | TRBV14 | CASSPAGGKHQPQHF | TGTGCCAGCAGTCCCGCGGGGGGAAAGCATCAGCCCCAGCATTTT
TRBJ2-7 | NA | NA | 12 | TRBV27 | CASRTTTYEQYF | TGTGCCAGCAGGACTACGACCTACGAGCAGTACTTC
TRBJ1-3 | NA | NA | 13 | TRBV11-3 | CASSIDSGNTIYF | TGTGCCAGCAGTATAGACTCTGGAAACACCATATATTTT
TRBJ2-7 | NA | NA | 13 | TRBV27 | CASSKQGPYEQYF | TGTGCCAGCAGCAAACAGGGACCCTACGAGCAGTACTTC
TRBJ2-2 | NA | TRBD1 | 14 | TRBV7-3 | CASSYDRGIGELFF | TGTGCCAGCAGTTACGACAGGGGGATCGGGGAGCTGTTTTTT
TRBJ2-5 | few | NA | 13 | TRBV6-1 | CASRQGFQETQYF | TGTGCCAGCAGGCAGGGGTTCCAAGAGACCCAGTACTTC
TRBJ2-1 | NA | NA | 16 | TRBV9 | CASSVAVGAPHNEQFF | TGTGCCAGCAGCGTAGCAGTGGGGGCCCCTCACAATGAGCAGTTCTTC
TRBJ1-6 | NA | NA | 15 | TRBV7-2 | CASSPRVNYNSPLHF | TGTGCCAGCAGCCCGCGGGTCAATTATAATTCACCCCTCCACTTT
TRBJ1-1 | NA | NA | 15 | TRBV4-1 | CASSQDRVGGTEAFF | TGCGCCAGCAGCCAAGACAGAGTAGGGGGCACTGAAGCTTTCTTT
TRBJ2-3 | NA | NA | 12 | TRBV9 | CASSVGTNTQYF | TGTGCCAGCAGCGTAGGAACTAATACGCAGTATTTT
TRBJ1-6 | NA | NA | 13 | TRBV11-2 | CASSPPGGSPLHF | TGTGCCAGCAGCCCCCCCGGGGGTTCACCCCTCCACTTT
TRBJ1-1 | NA | NA | 13 | TRBV28 | CASSLARGWGAFF | TGTGCCAGCAGTTTAGCTCGGGGGTGGGGAGCTTTCTTT
TRBJ1-3 | NA | NA | 15 | TRBV6-5 | CASSAMDTPRNTIYF | TGTGCCAGCAGCGCTATGGACACGCCAAGAAACACCATATATTTT
TRBJ1-2 | NA | TRBD1 | 14 | TRBV19 | CASDKGTGQYGYTF | TGTGCCAGTGACAAGGGGACAGGTCAATATGGCTACACCTTC
TRBJ2-5 | NA | NA | 14 | TRBV10-3 | CAIRPDWGVETQYF | TGTGCCATCAGGCCCGACTGGGGAGTAGAGACCCAGTACTTC
TRBJ1-2 | NA | NA | 14 | TRBV7-8 | CASSLGGVDYGYTF | TGTGCCAGCAGCTTAGGAGGCGTGGACTATGGCTACACCTTC
TRBJ1-5 | NA | TRBD1 | 23 | TRBV19 | CASSHRGGTGTSTRVVSNQPQHF | TGTGCCAGTAGCCATAGAGGAGGGACAGGGACTTCAACAAGGGTTGTGAGCAATCAGCCCCAGCATTTT
TRBJ1-2 | NA | NA | 12 | TRBV19 | CASSPSSYGYTF | TGTGCCAGTAGTCCCAGCTCATATGGCTACACCTTC
TRBJ2-3 | NA | TRBD2 | 17 | TRBV5-1 | CASSLRSSGGRTDTQYF | TGCGCCAGCAGCTTGCGGTCTAGCGGGGGGAGAACAGATACGCAGTATTTT
TRBJ2-2 | NA | TRBD1 | 15 | TRBV6-6 | CASSPGQVNTGELFF | TGTGCCAGCAGCCCGGGACAGGTGAACACCGGGGAGCTGTTTTTT
TRBJ1-6 | few | NA | 17 | TRBV4-1 | CASSQDSGRWGNSPLHF | TGCGCCAGCAGCCAAGATAGCGGCAGATGGGGGAATTCACCCCTCCACTTT
TRBJ1-3 | NA | TRBD1 | 15 | TRBV6-1 | CASQEVAGGGNTIYF | TGTGCCTCCCAGGAGGTGGCAGGGGGAGGAAACACCATATATTTT
TRBJ1-2 | NA | NA | 15 | TRBV7-6 | CASSLLGALNYGYTF | TGTGCCAGCAGCCTCTTAGGAGCCCTTAACTATGGCTACACCTTC
TRBJ2-4 | NA | NA | 13 | TRBV25-1 | CASSEAAKNIQYF | TGTGCCAGCAGTGAGGCAGCCAAAAACATTCAGTACTTC
TRBJ2-1 | NA | NA | 18 | TRBV15 | CATSREIGPLNSYNEQFF | TGTGCCACCAGCAGAGAGATAGGGCCACTGAACTCCTACAATGAGCAGTTCTTC
TRBJ2-7 | NA | NA | 15 | TRBV6-1 | CASSEDWSGSYEQYF | TGTGCCAGCAGTGAAGATTGGTCAGGATCCTACGAGCAGTACTTC
TRBJ2-3 | NA | NA | 16 | TRBV19 | CASSLKPGDPTDTQYF | TGTGCCAGTAGTCTCAAACCGGGGGACCCCACAGATACGCAGTATTTT
TRBJ2-1 | once | NA | 16 | TRBV6-6 | CASTAGVSLANNEQFF | TGTGCCAGCACCGCAGGGGTCAGCCTAGCCAACAATGAGCAGTTCTTC
TRBJ2-7 | NA | TRBD2 | 16 | TRBV4-2 | CASSQDLSGGSYEQYF | TGTGCCAGCAGCCAAGATCTCAGCGGGGGCTCCTACGAGCAGTACTTC
TRBJ2-3 | NA | NA | 15 | TRBV9 | CASSADGVHTDTQYF | TGTGCCAGCAGCGCCGACGGAGTACACACAGATACGCAGTATTTT
TRBJ2-5 | NA | NA | 16 | TRBV5-1 | CASSRDGRPTQETQYF | TGCGCCAGCAGCCGGGACGGCAGACCCACACAAGAGACCCAGTACTTC
TRBJ2-7 | NA | NA | 13 | TRBV27 | CETTLLISAEQYF | TGTGAAACAACACTTCTCATTTCGGCCGAGCAGTACTTC
TRBJ2-2 | NA | NA | 15 | TRBV10-3 | CAIRGRGSLGGELFF | TGTGCCATCAGGGGGCGAGGGTCTCTCGGCGGGGAGCTGTTTTTT
TRBJ1-4 | NA | NA | 14 | TRBV10-3 | CAISEGGVGEKLFF | TGTGCCATCAGTGAAGGGGGTGTGGGGGAAAAACTGTTTTTT